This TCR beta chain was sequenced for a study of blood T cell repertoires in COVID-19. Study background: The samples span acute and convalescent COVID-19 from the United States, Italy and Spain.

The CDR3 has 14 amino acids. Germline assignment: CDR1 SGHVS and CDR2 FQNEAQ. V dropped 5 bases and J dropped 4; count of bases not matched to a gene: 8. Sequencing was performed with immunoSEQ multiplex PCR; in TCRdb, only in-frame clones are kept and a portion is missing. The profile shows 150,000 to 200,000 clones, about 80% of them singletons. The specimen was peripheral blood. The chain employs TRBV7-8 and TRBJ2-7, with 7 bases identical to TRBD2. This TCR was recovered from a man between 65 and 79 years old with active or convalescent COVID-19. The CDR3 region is CASSLSGQLYEQYF. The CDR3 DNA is TGTGCCAGCAGCCTTAGCGGGCAATTATACGAGCAGTACTTC.